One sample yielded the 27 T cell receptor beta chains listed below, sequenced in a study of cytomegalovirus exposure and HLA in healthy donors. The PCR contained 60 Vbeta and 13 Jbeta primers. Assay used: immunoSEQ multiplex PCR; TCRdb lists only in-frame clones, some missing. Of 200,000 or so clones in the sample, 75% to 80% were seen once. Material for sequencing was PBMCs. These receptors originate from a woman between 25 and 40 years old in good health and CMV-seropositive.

CDR3 bases: TGTGCCAGCAGTTTACGAGGGACAGGGCGCACCGGGGAGCTGTTTTTT. Its translation: CASSLRGTGRTGELFF. This chain connects TRBV28 to TRBJ2-2; 9 nucleotides align to TRBD1. Trimming cost V 2 bases and J 4 bases; bases outside gene matches: 5. The CDR3 has 16 residues. Per germline, CDR1 MDHEN and CDR2 SYDVKM.

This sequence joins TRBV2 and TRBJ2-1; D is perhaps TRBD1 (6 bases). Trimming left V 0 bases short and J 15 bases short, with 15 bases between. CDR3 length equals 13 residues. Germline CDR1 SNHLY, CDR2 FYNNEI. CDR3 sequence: CASSEAIQGTLFF. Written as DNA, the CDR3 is TGTGCCAGCAGTGAAGCGATACAGGGAACCCTGTTCTTC.

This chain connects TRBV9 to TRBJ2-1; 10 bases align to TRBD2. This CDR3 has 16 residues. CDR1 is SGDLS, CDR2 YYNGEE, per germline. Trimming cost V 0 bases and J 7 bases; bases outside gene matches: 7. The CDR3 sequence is CASSVGSLAGVNEQFF. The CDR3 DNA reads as TGTGCCAGCAGCGTAGGGTCGCTAGCGGGAGTTAATGAGCAGTTCTTC.

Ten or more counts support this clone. The CDR3 is CASNSDRGSAGELFF. CDR3 nucleotide sequence: TGTGCCAGCAATTCGGACAGGGGTTCCGCCGGGGAGCTGTTTTTT. The gene calls are TRBV6-1 and TRBJ2-2; TRBD1 agrees at 9 bases. V lost 7 bases to trimming and J lost 6 bases; unmatched junction nucleotides: 9. The CDR3 contains 15 residues. The germline CDR1 and CDR2 sequences are MNHNS and SASEGT.

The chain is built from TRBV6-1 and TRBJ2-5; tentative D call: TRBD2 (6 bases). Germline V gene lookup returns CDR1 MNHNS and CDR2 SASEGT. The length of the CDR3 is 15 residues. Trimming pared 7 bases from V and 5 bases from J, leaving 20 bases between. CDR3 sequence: CASTNPRDFWETQYF. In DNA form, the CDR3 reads TGTGCCAGCACCAACCCCCGGGACTTTTGGGAGACCCAGTACTTC.

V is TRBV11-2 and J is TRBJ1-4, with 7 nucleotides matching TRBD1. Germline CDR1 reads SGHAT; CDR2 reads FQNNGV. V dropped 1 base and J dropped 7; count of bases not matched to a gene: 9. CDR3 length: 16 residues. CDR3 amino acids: CASSLGEGARFEKLFF. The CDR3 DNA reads TGTGCCAGCAGCTTAGGAGAGGGGGCGCGGTTTGAAAAACTGTTTTTT.

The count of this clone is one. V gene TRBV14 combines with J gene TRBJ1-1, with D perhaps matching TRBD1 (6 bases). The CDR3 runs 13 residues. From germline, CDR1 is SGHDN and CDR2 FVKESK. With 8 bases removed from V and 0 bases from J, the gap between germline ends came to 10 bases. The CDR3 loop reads CASQGHMNTEAFF. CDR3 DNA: TGTGCCAGCCAGGGACATATGAACACTGAAGCTTTCTTT.

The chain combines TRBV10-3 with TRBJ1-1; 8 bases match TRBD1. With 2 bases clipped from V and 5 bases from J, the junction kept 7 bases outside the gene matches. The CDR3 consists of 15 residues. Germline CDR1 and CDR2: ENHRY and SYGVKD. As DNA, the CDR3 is TGTGCCATCAGTGAGAGGGGGCAGGGGGCTACTGAAGCTTTCTTT. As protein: CAISERGQGATEAFF.

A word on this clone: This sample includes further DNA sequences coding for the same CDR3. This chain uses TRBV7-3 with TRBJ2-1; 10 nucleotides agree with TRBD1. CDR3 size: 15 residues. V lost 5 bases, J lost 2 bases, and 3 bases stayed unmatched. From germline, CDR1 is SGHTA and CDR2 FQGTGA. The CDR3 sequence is CASSPGTGAYNEQFF. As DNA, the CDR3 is TGTGCCAGCAGCCCCGGGACAGGGGCCTACAATGAGCAGTTCTTC.

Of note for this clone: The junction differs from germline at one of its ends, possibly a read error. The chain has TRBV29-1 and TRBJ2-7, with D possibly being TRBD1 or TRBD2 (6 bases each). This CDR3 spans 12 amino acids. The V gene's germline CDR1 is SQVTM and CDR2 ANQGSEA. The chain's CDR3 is CSVEGGRYEQYF. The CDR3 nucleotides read TGCAGCGTGGAAGGGGGGAGGTACGAGCAGTACTTC.

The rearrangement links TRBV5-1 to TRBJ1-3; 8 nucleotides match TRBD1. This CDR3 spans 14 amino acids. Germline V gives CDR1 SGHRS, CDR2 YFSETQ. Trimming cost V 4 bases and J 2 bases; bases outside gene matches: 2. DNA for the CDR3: TGCGCCAGCAGCCAGACAGGGGCTGGAAACACCATATATTTT. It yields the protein CASSQTGAGNTIYF.

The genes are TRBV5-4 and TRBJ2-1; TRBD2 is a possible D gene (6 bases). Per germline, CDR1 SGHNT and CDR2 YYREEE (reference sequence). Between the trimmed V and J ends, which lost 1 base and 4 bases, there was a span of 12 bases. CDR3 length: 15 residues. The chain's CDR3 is CASSLNPGEYNEQFF. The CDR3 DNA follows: TGTGCCAGCAGCTTGAACCCGGGGGAATACAATGAGCAGTTCTTC. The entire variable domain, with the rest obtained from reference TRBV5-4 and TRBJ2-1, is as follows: ETGVTQSPTHLIKTRGQQVTLRCSSQSGHNTVSWYQQALGQGPQFIFQYYREEENGRGNFPPRFSGLQFPNYSSELNVNALELDDSALYLCASSLNPGEYNEQFFGPGTRLTVL.

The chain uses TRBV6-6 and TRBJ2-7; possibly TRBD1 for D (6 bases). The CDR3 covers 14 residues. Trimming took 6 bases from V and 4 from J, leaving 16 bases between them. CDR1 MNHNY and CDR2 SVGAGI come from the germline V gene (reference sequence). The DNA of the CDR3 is TGTGCCAGCAGGGACAGAGCAACCATTTACGAGCAGTACTTC. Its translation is CASRDRATIYEQYF.

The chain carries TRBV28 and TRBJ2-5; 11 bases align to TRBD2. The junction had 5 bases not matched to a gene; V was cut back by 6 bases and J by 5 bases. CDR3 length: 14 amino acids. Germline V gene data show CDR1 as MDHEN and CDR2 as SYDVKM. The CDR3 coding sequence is TGTGCCAGCAGCCCACTAGCGGGAGAGGAGACCCAGTACTTC. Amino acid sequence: CASSPLAGEETQYF.

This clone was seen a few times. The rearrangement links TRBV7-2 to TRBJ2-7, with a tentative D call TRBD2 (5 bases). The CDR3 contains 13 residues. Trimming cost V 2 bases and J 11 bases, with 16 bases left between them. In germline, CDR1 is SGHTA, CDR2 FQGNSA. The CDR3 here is CASSLKSSGREYF. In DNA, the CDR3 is TGTGCCAGCAGCTTAAAAAGCAGCGGTAGGGAGTACTTC.

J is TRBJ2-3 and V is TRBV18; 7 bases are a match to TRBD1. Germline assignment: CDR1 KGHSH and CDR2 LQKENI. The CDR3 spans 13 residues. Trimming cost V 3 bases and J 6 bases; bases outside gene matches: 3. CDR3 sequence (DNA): TGTGCCAGCTCACCGGGACAGCCCGATACGCAGTATTTT. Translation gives CASSPGQPDTQYF. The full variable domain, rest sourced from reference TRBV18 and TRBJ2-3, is NAGVMQNPRHLVRRRGQEARLRCSPMKGHSHVYWYRQLPEEGLKFMVYLQKENIIDESGMPKERFSAEFPKEGPSILRIQQVVRGDSAAYFCASSPGQPDTQYFGPGTRLTVL.

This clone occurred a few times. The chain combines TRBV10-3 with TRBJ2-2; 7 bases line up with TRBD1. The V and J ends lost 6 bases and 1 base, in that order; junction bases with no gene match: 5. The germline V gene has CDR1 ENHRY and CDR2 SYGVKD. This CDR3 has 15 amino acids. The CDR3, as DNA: TGTGCCATCAGCGAGGACAGGTTGAACACCGGGGAGCTGTTTTTT. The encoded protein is CAISEDRLNTGELFF.

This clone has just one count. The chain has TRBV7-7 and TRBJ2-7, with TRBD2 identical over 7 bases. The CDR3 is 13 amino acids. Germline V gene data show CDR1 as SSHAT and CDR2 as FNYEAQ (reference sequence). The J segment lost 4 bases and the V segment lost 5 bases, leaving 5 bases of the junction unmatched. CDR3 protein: CASSRGRAYEQYF. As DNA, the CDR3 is TGTGCCAGCAGCCGAGGGAGGGCTTACGAGCAGTACTTC.

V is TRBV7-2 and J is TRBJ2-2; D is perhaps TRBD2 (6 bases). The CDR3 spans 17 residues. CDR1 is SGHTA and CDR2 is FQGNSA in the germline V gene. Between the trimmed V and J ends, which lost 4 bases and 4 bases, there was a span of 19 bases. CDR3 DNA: TGTGCCAGCAGCTCCGGTACGAGGCCGCGGGGCACCGGGGAGCTGTTTTTT. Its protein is CASSSGTRPRGTGELFF. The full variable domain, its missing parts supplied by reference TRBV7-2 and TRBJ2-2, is GAGVSQSPSNKVTEKGKDVELRCDPISGHTALYWYRQSLGQGLEFLIYFQGNSAPDKSGLPSDRFSAERTGGSVSTLTIQRTQQEDSAVYLCASSSGTRPRGTGELFFGEGSRLTVL.

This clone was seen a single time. The CDR3 DNA follows: TGTGCCAGCAGCTCGGACAGGCCATCCTACGAGCAGTACTTC. Its protein is CASSSDRPSYEQYF. The rearrangement links TRBV7-2 to TRBJ2-7, with TRBD1 matching 7 bases. V shed 4 bases and J 1 base; nucleotides not matched to a gene: 4. This CDR3 contains 14 residues. Germline V lookup: CDR1 SGHTA, CDR2 FQGNSA.

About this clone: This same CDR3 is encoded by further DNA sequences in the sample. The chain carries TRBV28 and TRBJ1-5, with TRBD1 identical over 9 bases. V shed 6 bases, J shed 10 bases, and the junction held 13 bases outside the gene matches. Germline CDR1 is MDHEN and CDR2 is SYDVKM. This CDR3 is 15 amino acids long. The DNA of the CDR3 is TGTGCCAGCAGCCTAGGGGACAGGGTGAATGGACCCCAGCATTTT. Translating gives CASSLGDRVNGPQHF.

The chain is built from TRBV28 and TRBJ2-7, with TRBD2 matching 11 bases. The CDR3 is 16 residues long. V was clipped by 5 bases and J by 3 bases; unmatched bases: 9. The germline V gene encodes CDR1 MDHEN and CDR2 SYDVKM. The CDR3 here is CASSAGTSGTFYEQYF. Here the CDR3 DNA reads TGTGCCAGCAGTGCCGGGACTAGCGGCACTTTCTACGAGCAGTACTTC.

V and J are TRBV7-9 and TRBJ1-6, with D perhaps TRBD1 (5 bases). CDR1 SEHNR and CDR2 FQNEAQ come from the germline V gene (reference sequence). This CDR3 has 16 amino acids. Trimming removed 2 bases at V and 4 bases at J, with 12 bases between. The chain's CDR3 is CASSLQGVRYNSPLHF. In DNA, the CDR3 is TGTGCCAGCAGCTTACAAGGGGTGAGGTATAATTCACCCCTCCACTTT.

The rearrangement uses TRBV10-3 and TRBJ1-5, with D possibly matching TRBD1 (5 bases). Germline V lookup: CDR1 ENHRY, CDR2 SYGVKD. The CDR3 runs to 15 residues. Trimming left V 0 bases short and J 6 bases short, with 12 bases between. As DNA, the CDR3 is TGTGCCATCAGTGAGTCGGGCTTCGGGGGTCAGCCCCAGCATTTT. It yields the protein CAISESGFGGQPQHF.

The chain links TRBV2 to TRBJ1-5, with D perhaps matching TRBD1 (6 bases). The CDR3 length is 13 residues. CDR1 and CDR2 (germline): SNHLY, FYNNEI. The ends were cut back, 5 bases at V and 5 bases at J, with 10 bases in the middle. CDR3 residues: CASSLQGYQPQHF. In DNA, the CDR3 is TGTGCCAGCAGTCTTCAGGGGTATCAGCCCCAGCATTTT.

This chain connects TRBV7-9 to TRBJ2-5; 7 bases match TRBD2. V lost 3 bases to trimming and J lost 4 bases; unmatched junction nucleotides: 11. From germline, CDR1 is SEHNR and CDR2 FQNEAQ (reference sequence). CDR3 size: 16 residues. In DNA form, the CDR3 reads TGTGCCAGCAGCTTTCCCTCTGGGGGGGGTGGAGAGACCCAGTACTTC. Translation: CASSFPSGGGGETQYF.

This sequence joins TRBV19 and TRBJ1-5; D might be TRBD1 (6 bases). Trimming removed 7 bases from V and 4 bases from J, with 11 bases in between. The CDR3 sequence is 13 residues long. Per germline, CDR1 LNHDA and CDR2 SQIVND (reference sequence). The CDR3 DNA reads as TGTGCCAGTACCTTTAGGGGGAATCAGCCCCAGCATTTT. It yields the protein CASTFRGNQPQHF. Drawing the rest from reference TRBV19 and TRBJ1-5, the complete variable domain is DGGITQSPKYLFRKEGQNVTLSCEQNLNHDAMYWYRQDPGQGLRLIYYSQIVNDFQKGDIAEGYSVSREKKESFPLTVTSAQKNPTAFYLCASTFRGNQPQHFGDGTRLSIL.